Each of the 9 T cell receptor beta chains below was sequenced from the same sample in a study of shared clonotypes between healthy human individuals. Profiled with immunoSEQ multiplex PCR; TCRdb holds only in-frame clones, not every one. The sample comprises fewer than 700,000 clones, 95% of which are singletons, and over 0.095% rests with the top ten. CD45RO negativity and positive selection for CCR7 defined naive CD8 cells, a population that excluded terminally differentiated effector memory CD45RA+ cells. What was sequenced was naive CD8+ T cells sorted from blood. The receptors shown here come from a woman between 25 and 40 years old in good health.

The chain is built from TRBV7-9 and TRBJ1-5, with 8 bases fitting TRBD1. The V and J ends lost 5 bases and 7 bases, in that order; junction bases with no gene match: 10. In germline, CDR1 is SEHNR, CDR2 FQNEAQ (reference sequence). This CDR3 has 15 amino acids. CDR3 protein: CASSLSDRGDQPQHF. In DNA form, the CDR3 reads TGTGCCAGCAGCCTATCCGACAGGGGAGACCAGCCCCAGCATTTT.

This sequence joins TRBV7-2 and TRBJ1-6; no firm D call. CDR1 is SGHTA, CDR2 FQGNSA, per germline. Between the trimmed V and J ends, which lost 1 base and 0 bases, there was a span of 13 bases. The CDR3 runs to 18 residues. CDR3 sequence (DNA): TGTGCCAGCAGCTTAGAGGCCAGTCCGAGCTCCTATAATTCACCCCTCCACTTT. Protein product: CASSLEASPSSYNSPLHF.

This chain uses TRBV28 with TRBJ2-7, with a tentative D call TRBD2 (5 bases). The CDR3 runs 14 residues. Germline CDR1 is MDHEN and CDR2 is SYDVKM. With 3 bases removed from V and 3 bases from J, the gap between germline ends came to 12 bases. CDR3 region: CASSFSEGLYEQYF. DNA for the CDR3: TGTGCCAGCAGTTTCTCCGAGGGTCTCTACGAGCAGTACTTC.

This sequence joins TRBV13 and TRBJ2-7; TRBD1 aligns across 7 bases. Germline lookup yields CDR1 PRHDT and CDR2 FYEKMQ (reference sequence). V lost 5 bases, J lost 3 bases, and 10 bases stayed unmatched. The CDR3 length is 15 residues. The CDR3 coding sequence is TGTGCCAGCAGCGCCCTCGGACAGGTCGGCTACGAGCAGTACTTC. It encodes CASSALGQVGYEQYF.

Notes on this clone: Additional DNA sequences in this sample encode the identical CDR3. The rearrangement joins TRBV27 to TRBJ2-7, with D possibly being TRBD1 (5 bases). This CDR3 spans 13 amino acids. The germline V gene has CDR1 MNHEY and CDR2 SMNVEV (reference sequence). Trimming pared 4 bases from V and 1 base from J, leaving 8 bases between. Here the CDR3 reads CASSSGPSYEQYF. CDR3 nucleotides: TGTGCCAGCAGTTCAGGGCCTTCCTACGAGCAGTACTTC.

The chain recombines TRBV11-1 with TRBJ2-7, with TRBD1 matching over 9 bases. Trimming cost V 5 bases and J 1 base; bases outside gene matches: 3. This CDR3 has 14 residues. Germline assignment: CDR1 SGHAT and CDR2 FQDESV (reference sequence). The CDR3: CASSPGQGSYEQYF. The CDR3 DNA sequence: TGTGCCAGCAGCCCCGGACAGGGGTCCTACGAGCAGTACTTC. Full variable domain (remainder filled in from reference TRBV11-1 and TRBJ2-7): EAEVAQSPRYKITEKSQAVAFWCDPISGHATLYWYRQILGQGPELLVQFQDESVVDDSQLPKDRFSAERLKGVDSTLKIQPAELGDSAMYLCASSPGQGSYEQYFGPGTRLTVT.

CDR3 in DNA: TGTGCCAGCAGCGGAACAGGGTCAAAAAGTGGTACCAAAAACATTCAGTACTTC. Its translation: CASSGTGSKSGTKNIQYF. This sequence joins TRBV7-9 and TRBJ2-4, with D maybe TRBD1 (6 bases). Trimming pared 5 bases from V and 2 bases from J, leaving 22 bases between. Germline CDR1 is SEHNR and CDR2 is FQNEAQ (reference sequence). The CDR3 runs 18 residues. The entire variable domain, with the rest obtained from reference TRBV7-9 and TRBJ2-4, is as follows: DTGVSQNPRHKITKRGQNVTFRCDPISEHNRLYWYRQTLGQGPEFLTYFQNEAQLEKSRLLSDRFSAERPKGSFSTLEIQRTEQGDSAMYLCASSGTGSKSGTKNIQYFGAGTRLSVL.

DNA of the CDR3: TGCGCCAGCAGTGATTGGGGACTAGCCTACACAGATACGCAGTATTTT. The encoded protein is CASSDWGLAYTDTQYF. The chain carries TRBV10-2 and TRBJ2-3; 9 positions match TRBD2. J lost 2 bases, V lost 3 bases, and 6 bases had no gene match. The germline V gene encodes CDR1 WSHSY and CDR2 SAAADI. The CDR3 is 16 amino acids.

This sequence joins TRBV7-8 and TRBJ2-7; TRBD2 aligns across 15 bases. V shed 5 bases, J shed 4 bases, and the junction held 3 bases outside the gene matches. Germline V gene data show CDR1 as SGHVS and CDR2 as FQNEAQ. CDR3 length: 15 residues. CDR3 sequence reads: CASSPGLAGGYEQYF. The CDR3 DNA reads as TGTGCCAGCAGCCCAGGACTAGCGGGAGGGTACGAGCAGTACTTC. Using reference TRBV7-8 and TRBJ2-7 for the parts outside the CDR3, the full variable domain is GAGVSQSPRYKVAKRGQDVALRCDPISGHVSLFWYQQALGQGPEFLTYFQNEAQLDKSGLPSDRFFAERPEGSVSTLKIQRTQQEDSAVYLCASSPGLAGGYEQYFGPGTRLTVT.